Listed below are T cell receptor beta chains from one sample, sequenced in a study of blood T cell repertoires in COVID-19. Clones were sequenced by immunoSEQ multiplex PCR, and TCRdb holds only the in-frame ones, with some missing. The table lists approximately 300,000 clones, approximately 85% of them singletons. Sample: peripheral blood. The receptors here all came from a human donor with COVID-19, enrolled during active disease. The donor label of this sample is uncertain. Both conserved end residues are trimmed from each CDR3. Fields, in order: J gene, clone size, V gene, CDR3 protein. Expanded clones are given a class, and other clones once, few, many or no size at all.

J: TRBJ1-2; size: -; V: TRBV2; CDR3: ASKTDNYGYT
J: TRBJ2-5; size: -; V: TRBV20-1; CDR3: SASPFTSVQETQY
J: TRBJ2-7; size: once; V: TRBV5-4; CDR3: ASSLGIGGRNYEQY
J: TRBJ2-1; size: -; V: TRBV19; CDR3: ASSIATRDRQF
J: TRBJ1-4; size: -; V: TRBV6-6; CDR3: ASSYGQGTEKLF
J: TRBJ2-4; size: -; V: TRBV2; CDR3: ASSNEGQGSGNIQY
J: TRBJ2-3; size: -; V: TRBV10-3; CDR3: AIRMTSGADTQY
J: TRBJ2-5; size: -; V: TRBV18; CDR3: ASSPPGGASETQY
J: TRBJ1-4; size: -; V: TRBV6-6; CDR3: ASSSSNLGSEKLF
J: TRBJ2-1; size: -; V: TRBV5-1; CDR3: ASSLEGASNEQF
J: TRBJ1-2; size: once; V: TRBV4-2; CDR3: ASSQDHRVSGYT
J: TRBJ2-3; size: -; V: TRBV5-4; CDR3: ASSLEQSTQY
J: TRBJ1-2; size: -; V: TRBV24-1; CDR3: ARQGEYGYT
J: TRBJ1-1; size: -; V: TRBV5-1; CDR3: ASSLAGGNLNTEAF
J: TRBJ2-1; size: -; V: TRBV25-1; CDR3: ASSELAGGINEQF
J: TRBJ1-1; size: -; V: TRBV6-1; CDR3: ASSDWTGTLAEAF
J: TRBJ1-5; size: -; V: TRBV19; CDR3: ASSQSQGTGSQPQH
J: TRBJ2-2; size: -; V: TRBV7-2; CDR3: ASSLSGTGYTGELF
J: TRBJ1-2; size: -; V: TRBV15; CDR3: ATSRPGQNNYGYT
J: TRBJ2-1; size: -; V: TRBV24-1; CDR3: ATSDPGLAAYNEQF
J: TRBJ1-1; size: many; V: TRBV7-3; CDR3: ASSLRNTEEAF
J: TRBJ1-1; size: -; V: TRBV21-1; CDR3: ASRNLGRTGNTEAF
J: TRBJ2-5; size: -; V: TRBV3-1/TRBV3-2; CDR3: ASSRLAGAQETQY
J: TRBJ1-5; size: few; V: TRBV28; CDR3: ASSPPKGANQPQH
J: TRBJ1-1; size: -; V: TRBV9; CDR3: ASSSGVSNTEAF
J: TRBJ1-1; size: -; V: TRBV5-6; CDR3: ASRRERRMNTEAF
J: TRBJ1-5; size: -; V: TRBV6-5; CDR3: ASSYGRESNQPQH
J: TRBJ1-2; size: -; V: TRBV9; CDR3: ASSATGVRGYT
J: TRBJ1-3; size: -; V: TRBV4-1; CDR3: ASSHGPDSGNTIY
J: TRBJ1-4; size: once; V: TRBV4-3; CDR3: ASSRAGPNEKLF
J: TRBJ1-4; size: -; V: TRBV6-5; CDR3: ASERTKTSNEKLF
J: TRBJ1-3; size: -; V: TRBV30; CDR3: AWSVMYGNTIY
J: TRBJ1-1; size: -; V: TRBV20-1; CDR3: SARDRGAAF
J: TRBJ1-1; size: -; V: TRBV11-2; CDR3: ASSLVPKNTEAF
J: TRBJ1-3; size: -; V: TRBV3-1/TRBV3-2; CDR3: ASSHGQAGNTIY
J: TRBJ2-7; size: -; V: TRBV24-1; CDR3: ATSDWEGYEQY
J: TRBJ1-2; size: -; V: TRBV6-1; CDR3: ASSDQALNYGYT
J: TRBJ2-2; size: -; V: TRBV24-1; CDR3: ATSDFGRVGELF
J: TRBJ2-1; size: few; V: TRBV6-4; CDR3: ASSDGASGRNEQF
J: TRBJ2-1; size: -; V: TRBV14; CDR3: ASSLPPTGYNEQF
J: TRBJ1-2; size: -; V: TRBV28; CDR3: ASSSSRFSTGLYGYT
J: TRBJ2-2; size: -; V: TRBV5-1; CDR3: ASSLFTDINTGELF
J: TRBJ1-6; size: -; V: TRBV30; CDR3: AGPGTGGGNNSPLH
J: TRBJ2-5; size: once; V: TRBV19; CDR3: ASSMNRVETQY
J: TRBJ2-7; size: -; V: TRBV6-6; CDR3: ASSSTSREGLEQY
J: TRBJ2-7; size: once; V: TRBV29-1; CDR3: SGSGARQGSYEQY
J: TRBJ1-4; size: -; V: TRBV3-1/TRBV3-2; CDR3: ASSQALGTGEKLF
J: TRBJ1-1; size: once; V: TRBV3-1/TRBV3-2; CDR3: ASSRGTAGAGGTEAF
J: TRBJ2-2; size: -; V: TRBV21-1; CDR3: ASSRRGQGNVGELF
J: TRBJ1-3; size: -; V: TRBV9; CDR3: ASSRSSGNTIY
J: TRBJ2-1; size: -; V: TRBV24-1; CDR3: ATSEPTGAAGNEQF
J: TRBJ1-2; size: once; V: TRBV5-1; CDR3: ASSFVDRGDYGYT